Below, one T cell receptor beta chain is given with its context. The antigen is undetermined. The data are from a study of post-analysis software for immune sequencing data. For the study at large: Courses of disease covered relapsing-remitting, secondary progressive and progressive-relapsing multiple sclerosis. Overall study findings and caveats: Multiple sclerosis patients showed significantly lower normalized Chao1 diversity than controls did. Strong co-clustering by F measure was evident for samples that had been prepared in the same batch. In patients, roughly 5 TRBV segments were more frequent than in controls, with TRBV5-6, TRBV5-1 and TRBV20-1 among them.

Trimming stripped 4 bases from V and 7 bases from J, with 14 bases between. This CDR3 has 14 residues. CDR1 and CDR2 from the germline V gene are SNHLY and FYNNEI. TCR beta cDNA libraries included unique molecular identifiers. Between roughly 1 and 10 million T cells gave rise to 500,000 to 650,000 cDNA molecules. Using its own MiXCR run on the PCR reads, TCRdb lists one record per CDR3 protein. The sample lists roughly 430,000 distinct CDR3 sequences; roughly 38% were seen once. The sample taken for sequencing was blood. The rearrangement uses TRBV2 and TRBJ2-1, with a tentative D call TRBD2 (6 bases). This receptor was identified in a girl aged 2 to 9 with multiple sclerosis. As DNA, the CDR3 is TGTGCCAGCAGTGCTCCGGGGGAAGAGAATGAGCAGTTCTTC. Amino acid sequence: CASSAPGEENEQFF.